This T cell receptor (beta chain) was captured in a study of CD8 T cells in ankylosing spondylitis. Regarding the study as a whole: Significantly higher representation of disease-linked clones was reported for matched ankylosing spondylitis synovial fluid. In peripheral blood, disease-linked CD8+ clones occurred at relatively low frequencies.

Each CDR3 protein is one row after TCRdb ran MiXCR on the 5' RACE reads. This sample has roughly 180,000 distinct CDR3 sequences, with 10% to 15% found just once. In its sample, this clonotype was seen many times. Its specificity is unknown. The germline V gene encodes CDR1 SGHRS and CDR2 YFSETQ. The CDR3 runs to 16 residues. Trimming stripped 0 bases from V and 5 bases from J, with 12 bases between. Source material: blood, either unsorted or a sorted T cell fraction (not recorded which). The receptor's source is a female donor with ankylosing spondylitis or in good health (not recorded which). The V call is TRBV5-1, the J call TRBJ1-6; TRBD1 is a possible D gene (5 bases). CDR3 nucleotides: TGCGCCAGCAGCTTGGACCTGGGGCCTCATAATTCACCCCTCCACTTT. Translated, it gives CASSLDLGPHNSPLHF. Combining the CDR3 with reference TRBV5-1 and TRBJ1-6 gives the whole variable domain KAGVTQTPRYLIKTRGQQVTLSCSPISGHRSVSWYQQTPGQGLQFLFEYFSETQRNKGNFPGRFSGRQFSNSRSEMNVSTLELGDSALYLCASSLDLGPHNSPLHFGNGTRLTVT.